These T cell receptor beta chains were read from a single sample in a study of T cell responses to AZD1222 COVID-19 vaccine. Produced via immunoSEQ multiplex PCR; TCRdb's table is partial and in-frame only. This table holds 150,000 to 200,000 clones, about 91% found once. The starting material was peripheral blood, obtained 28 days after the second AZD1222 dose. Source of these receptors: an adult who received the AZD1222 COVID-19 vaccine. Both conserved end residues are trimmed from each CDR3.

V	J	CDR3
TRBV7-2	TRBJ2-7	ASSLDPSYEQY
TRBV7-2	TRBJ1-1	ASSPLQGAFTEAF
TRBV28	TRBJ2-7	ASSLGTASPVGEQY
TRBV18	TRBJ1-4	ASSPQQSATNEKLF
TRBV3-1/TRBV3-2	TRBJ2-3	ASSQESRGTDTQY
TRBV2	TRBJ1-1	ASSEGPWLDEAF
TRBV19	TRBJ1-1	ASSTQGVWSEAF
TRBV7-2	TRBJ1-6	ASSLDYPFSYNSPLH
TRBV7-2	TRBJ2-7	ASSLRTHGREQY
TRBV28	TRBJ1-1	ASSFKMNTEAF
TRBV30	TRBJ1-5	AWSVGRGQGAYQPQH
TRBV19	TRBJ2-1	ASSIQGNNEQF
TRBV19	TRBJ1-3	ASSMGGTGNTIY
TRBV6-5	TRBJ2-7	ASSTSGTYEQY
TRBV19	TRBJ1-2	ASSQSEMLVYGYT
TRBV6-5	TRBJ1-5	ASSYSGSSNQPQH
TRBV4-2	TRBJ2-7	ASSQAGTSGGNYEQY
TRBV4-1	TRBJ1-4	ASSQDGSVATNEKLF
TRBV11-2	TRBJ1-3	ASSLAGGQPGNTIY
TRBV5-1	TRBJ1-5	ASSHGDRDLRTQH
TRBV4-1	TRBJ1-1	ASSQGEGANTEAF
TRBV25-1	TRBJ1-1	ASRGSRPREGPNTEAF
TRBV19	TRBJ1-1	ASSAGQTMNTEAF
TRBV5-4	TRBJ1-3	ASSRTGEFSGNTIY
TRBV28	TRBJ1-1	ASSLPTGVNTEAF
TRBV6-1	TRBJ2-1	ASSEYGTGLYEQF
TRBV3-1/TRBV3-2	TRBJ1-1	ASSLGQDHTEAF
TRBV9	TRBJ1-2	ASSVTQNYGYT
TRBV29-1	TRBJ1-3	SVEDRSSGNTIY
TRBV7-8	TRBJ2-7	ASSLGTGYEQY
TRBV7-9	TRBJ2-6	ASSFVSRSSGANVLT
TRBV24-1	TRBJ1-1	ATSDLPSRTGNTEAF
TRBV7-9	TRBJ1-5	ASSLEGSVHQPQH
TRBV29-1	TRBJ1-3	SVDSRNTIY
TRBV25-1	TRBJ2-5	ASSEDPADRGYLETQY
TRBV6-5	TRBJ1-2	ASSPAGQANYGYT
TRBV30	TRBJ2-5	AWRGSDRGQETQY
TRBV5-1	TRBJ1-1	ASSPTGSIVNTEAF
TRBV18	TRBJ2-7	ASSPPTTGAGEQY